This T cell receptor (beta chain) was sequenced in a study of lymphopenia after photon versus proton radiotherapy. Germline V gives CDR1 SGDLS, CDR2 YYNGEE. The CDR3 totals 19 residues. V shed 4 bases and J 0 bases; nucleotides not matched to a gene: 13. The repertoire was sequenced with immunoSEQ multiplex PCR; TCRdb's copy has only in-frame clones and lacks some. The sample shows around 62,000 clones, around 85% of them seen only once. With respect to this clone: Its specificity is unknown.

Study-wide points: After lymphocyte nadir, photon-treated repertoires showed oligoclonal expansion, especially CD8+ Temra. Better survival with proton therapy was suggested as possible, not demonstrated.

The source material was peripheral blood, sampled from a patient treated with proton-based radiotherapy. The chain has TRBV9 and TRBJ2-1, with 10 bases fitting TRBD2. This receptor was obtained from a man in his sixties with pancreatic cancer. The CDR3 reads CASSPGTSALLSSYNEQFF. CDR3 bases: TGTGCCAGCAGCCCCGGGACTAGCGCGCTCCTGAGCTCCTACAATGAGCAGTTCTTC.